This T cell receptor beta chain was sequenced during a study of human T cells and chemical hapten exposure. The time point was: patch test 2, 6 weeks after DPC sensitization. The treatment: therapeutic diphenylcyclopropenone sensitization with weekly scalp DPC. Phlebotomy was performed prior to application of every patch test. Alopecia patients, 18 to 70 years old and DPC-suitable, served as donors. MiXCR was run by TCRdb on the RACE reads, yielding one entry per CDR3 protein. The sample lists about 50,000 distinct CDR3 sequences, less than 10% seen once, with around 1.6% in the top ten. Study outcomes and limitations: Having alopecia, the donors may differ immunologically from healthy people.

The CDR3 spans 12 residues. Per the germline V gene, CDR1 is ENHRY and CDR2 is SYGVKD. V dropped 8 bases and J dropped 2 bases, with 10 bases sitting between them. This clonotype was recorded many times. The antigen is not known. This specimen was whole blood, taken in connection with sensitization to the hapten diphenylcyclopropenone (DPC). This sequence originates from a woman aged 50 to 65 with alopecia areata. Some clones in this sample may be carry-over from other donors' samples. The chain combines TRBV10-3 with TRBJ2-7, with a weak D call TRBD2 (6 bases). Written as DNA, the CDR3 is TGTGCCATCGGGGGACTTACCTACGAGCAGTACTTC. It codes for CAIGGLTYEQYF.